These 29 T cell receptor beta chains originate from one sample sequenced in a study of blood T cell repertoires in COVID-19. The protocol was immunoSEQ multiplex PCR, while the TCRdb copy is restricted to in-frame clones and leaves out a portion. This table holds approximately 60,000 clones, about four fifths found once. Sequencing was done on a sample of peripheral blood. The receptors here all came from a woman of 80 years or more with acute or convalescent COVID-19.

The rearrangement joins TRBV5-1 to TRBJ2-7; no definite D call. The CDR3 totals 14 residues. With 1 base removed from V and 2 bases from J, the gap between germline ends came to 10 bases. From germline, CDR1 is SGHRS and CDR2 YFSETQ. The chain's CDR3 is CASSLTAQAYEQYF. DNA for the CDR3: TGCGCCAGCAGCTTGACGGCCCAGGCCTACGAGCAGTACTTC.

The chain uses TRBV27 and TRBJ1-2; 8 bases match TRBD1. Trimming cost V 5 bases and J 4 bases; bases outside gene matches: 9. The CDR3 is 15 residues long. Germline CDR1 reads MNHEY; CDR2 reads SMNVEV (reference sequence). The CDR3 protein is CASSRDRGNLYGYTF. The CDR3 nucleotides are TGTGCCAGCAGTCGAGACAGGGGCAATCTCTATGGCTACACCTTC.

The chain employs TRBV6-5 and TRBJ1-2, with D unresolved. This CDR3 contains 13 residues. V lost 5 bases and J 2 bases, leaving 9 bases between the germline ends. Germline loops: CDR1 MNHEY, CDR2 SVGAGI. The CDR3: CASSLKTNYGYTF. The CDR3 DNA sequence: TGTGCCAGCAGTCTAAAGACAAACTATGGCTACACCTTC.

Turning to this clone: A junction end diverges from the germline sequence, so it may reflect a read error. V usage is TRBV6-6 and J usage is TRBJ2-7; 7 positions match TRBD1. CDR3 length: 12 residues. Germline-derived CDR1 and CDR2 are MNHNY and SVGAGI (reference sequence). The CDR3 nucleotides are TGTGCCAGCAGTTACTCGGGGACAGATCTCGACTTC. Its translation is CASSYSGTDLDF.

In nucleotides, the CDR3 is TGTGCCAGCAGCTACGGGGGGGACCGCTTAAATTCACCCCTCCACTTT. Its protein is CASSYGGDRLNSPLHF. This sequence joins TRBV5-4 and TRBJ1-6; possibly TRBD1 for D (5 bases). The ends were cut back, 3 bases at V and 7 bases at J, with 17 bases in the middle. Germline loops: CDR1 SGHNT, CDR2 YYREEE (reference sequence). The CDR3 loop spans 16 amino acids.

V is TRBV5-1 and J is TRBJ1-2; the D gene is possibly TRBD1 (6 bases). In germline, CDR1 is SGHRS, CDR2 YFSETQ. The CDR3 spans 14 residues. Trimming removed 4 bases at V and 8 bases at J, with 18 bases between. The CDR3 region has the DNA TGCGCCAGCAGCCCATGGGTGGGACAACCCGGCTACACCTTC. As protein: CASSPWVGQPGYTF.

The chain is built from TRBV5-4 and TRBJ1-2; unclear D gene. Trimming removed 3 bases at V and 0 bases at J, with 9 bases between. In germline, CDR1 is SGHNT, CDR2 YYREEE (reference sequence). The CDR3 consists of 14 residues. This chain's CDR3 is CASSSYTTNYGYTF. The CDR3 coding sequence is TGTGCCAGCAGCTCATACACTACTAACTATGGCTACACCTTC.

The rearrangement links TRBV5-5 to TRBJ2-5, with TRBD2 matching over 8 bases. The CDR3 length is 15 residues. V trimming: 0 bases; J trimming: 6 bases; junction bases outside the gene matches: 7. Germline V gene sequence: CDR1 SGHKS, CDR2 YYEKEE (reference sequence). The CDR3 DNA reads TGTGCCAGCAGCTTGGCCGGACTAGCTATGCAGACCCAGTACTTC. Translated: CASSLAGLAMQTQYF.

This clone appeared a few times. J is TRBJ2-1 and V is TRBV5-1, with 9 bases that match TRBD2. Germline-derived CDR1 and CDR2 are SGHRS and YFSETQ. With 4 bases clipped from V and 8 bases from J, the junction kept 10 bases outside the gene matches. This CDR3 contains 15 residues. CDR3 loop: CASSTAGTSSHEQFF. The CDR3 nucleotides read TGCGCCAGCAGCACGGCCGGGACTAGCAGCCATGAGCAGTTCTTC. Full variable domain (rest looked up from reference TRBV5-1 and TRBJ2-1): KAGVTQTPRYLIKTRGQQVTLSCSPISGHRSVSWYQQTPGQGLQFLFEYFSETQRNKGNFPGRFSGRQFSNSRSEMNVSTLELGDSALYLCASSTAGTSSHEQFFGPGTRLTVL.

The V gene is TRBV10-1, the J gene TRBJ2-3; D gene uncertain. The CDR3 spans 12 residues. Trimming left V 3 bases short and J 2 bases short, with 3 bases between. In germline, CDR1 is WNHNN, CDR2 SYGVQD (reference sequence). In nucleotides, the CDR3 is TGCGCCAGCAGTGACCACACAGATACGCAGTATTTT. Its translation: CASSDHTDTQYF.

V usage is TRBV5-1 and J usage is TRBJ2-7, with D perhaps TRBD2 (5 bases). V was cut by 0 bases and J by 0 bases, with 10 bases left in between. The CDR3 loop spans 15 amino acids. CDR1 and CDR2 from the germline V gene are SGHRS and YFSETQ. The chain's CDR3 is CASSLAPADSYEQYF. CDR3 DNA sequence: TGCGCCAGCAGCTTGGCCCCAGCGGACTCCTACGAGCAGTACTTC.

The sample holds one count of this clone. The chain combines TRBV30 with TRBJ2-7; 14 bases map to TRBD2. V was clipped by 0 bases and J by 7 bases; unmatched bases: 5. The CDR3 loop spans 15 amino acids. Germline V CDR1 and CDR2: GTSNPN, SVGIG (reference sequence). This CDR3 reads CAWSVGLAGGREQYF. CDR3 sequence (DNA): TGTGCCTGGAGTGTAGGACTAGCGGGAGGACGGGAGCAGTACTTC.

This chain links TRBV3-1 (or the pseudogene TRBV3-2) with TRBJ2-7; D perhaps matches TRBD2 (5 bases). Trimming left V 3 bases short and J 4 bases short, with 7 bases between. CDR3 size: 12 residues. Germline V gene lookup returns CDR1 LGHDT and CDR2 YNNKEL (reference sequence). The CDR3: CASSHGEYEQYF. CDR3 nucleotide sequence: TGTGCCAGCAGCCATGGGGAGTACGAGCAGTACTTC.

The CDR3 spells CASSLDGDSYLSTGELFF. The CDR3 nucleotides read TGCGCCAGCAGCTTGGATGGGGACAGCTACCTTTCAACCGGGGAGCTGTTTTTT. The chain is built from TRBV5-1 and TRBJ2-2; 7 bases are a match to TRBD1. This CDR3 contains 18 residues. With 0 bases clipped from V and 5 bases from J, the junction kept 13 bases outside the gene matches. Germline V CDR1 and CDR2: SGHRS, YFSETQ.

The chain has TRBV2 and TRBJ2-5; TRBD1 aligns across 7 bases. The CDR3 length is 15 residues. In germline, CDR1 is SNHLY, CDR2 FYNNEI. Trimming took 7 bases from V and 5 from J; bases not matched to a gene: 13. CDR3: CASKDQQGRWETQYF. The CDR3 DNA follows: TGTGCCAGCAAGGACCAACAGGGGCGATGGGAGACCCAGTACTTC.

The chain employs TRBV11-2 and TRBJ1-1, with TRBD1 matching 8 bases. The CDR3 length is 14 residues. The V gene end was trimmed by 1 base and the J gene end by 11 bases; junction bases not matched to a gene: 9. CDR1 is SGHAT and CDR2 is FQNNGV in the germline V gene. CDR3 DNA sequence: TGTGCCAGCAGCTTAGGGGCGACAGGGGTTGGGGCTTTCTTT. Protein product: CASSLGATGVGAFF.

The chain couples TRBV27 to TRBJ2-5, with 12 bases matching TRBD2. The CDR3 is 15 residues long. CDR1 and CDR2 from the germline V gene are MNHEY and SMNVEV (reference sequence). The ends lost 8 bases at V and 5 bases at J; junction bases unmatched: 9. The CDR3 DNA sequence: TGTGCCAGCCGCGCTAGCGGGGGGGCCGGGGAGACCCAGTACTTC. Protein sequence: CASRASGGAGETQYF.

The V gene is TRBV7-9, the J gene TRBJ2-3; D remains unclear. Germline V gene sequence: CDR1 SEHNR, CDR2 FQNEAQ (reference sequence). The CDR3 covers 12 residues. V was pared by 4 bases and J by 6 bases, with 8 bases between. CDR3 loop: CASSSNLDTQYF. In DNA form, the CDR3 reads TGTGCCAGCAGCTCCAATTTGGATACGCAGTATTTT.

The chain joins TRBV3-1 (or the pseudogene TRBV3-2) to TRBJ2-1; a weak D match, TRBD2 (6 bases). This CDR3 comprises 17 residues. V was clipped by 4 bases and J by 6 bases, with 22 bases between them. Germline V lookup: CDR1 LGHDT, CDR2 YNNKEL (reference sequence). The CDR3 nucleotides are TGTGCCAGCAGCCGGAGACTAGTTTTCGGGGCTTTCAATGAGCAGTTCTTC. Translating gives CASSRRLVFGAFNEQFF.

The gene calls are TRBV5-5 and TRBJ1-1; maybe TRBD1 (6 bases). With 6 bases removed from V and 5 bases from J, the gap between germline ends came to 11 bases. The CDR3 is 12 amino acids. Germline V gene lookup returns CDR1 SGHKS and CDR2 YYEKEE (reference sequence). In DNA, the CDR3 is TGTGCCAGCAACGAACAGGGAACTGAAGCTTTCTTT. Translation: CASNEQGTEAFF.

The genes are TRBV9 and TRBJ1-6; TRBD1 agrees at 7 bases. With V trimmed by 0 bases and J by 7 bases, 4 bases remained unmatched. From germline, CDR1 is SGDLS and CDR2 YYNGEE. The CDR3 sequence is 15 residues long. The CDR3 bases are TGTGCCAGCAGCGTAGTTGCAGGGGGAAATTCACCCCTCCACTTT. Translation: CASSVVAGGNSPLHF.

The chain uses TRBV29-1 and TRBJ2-3; tentative D call: TRBD1 (5 bases). From germline, CDR1 is SQVTM and CDR2 ANQGSEA. Between the trimmed V and J ends, which lost 6 bases and 1 base, there was a span of 8 bases. The CDR3 totals 12 residues. The CDR3 sequence: CSVDSGTDTQYF. CDR3 DNA sequence: TGCAGCGTCGACAGCGGCACAGATACGCAGTATTTT.

This sequence joins TRBV6-5 and TRBJ1-1; 11 nucleotides line up with TRBD1. The V and J ends lost 3 bases and 4 bases, in that order; junction bases with no gene match: 4. The germline CDR1 and CDR2 sequences are MNHEY and SVGAGI. This CDR3 contains 15 residues. DNA for the CDR3: TGTGCCAGCAGTTATGGGGGACAGGGGGGCACTGAAGCTTTCTTT. Translation: CASSYGGQGGTEAFF.

The genes are TRBV6-5 and TRBJ2-2; 9 bases map to TRBD1. The CDR3 totals 15 residues. The germline V gene encodes CDR1 MNHEY and CDR2 SVGAGI. V lost 6 bases, J lost 6 bases, and 8 bases stayed unmatched. CDR3: CASRAIGDRAGELFF. As DNA, the CDR3 is TGTGCCAGCAGAGCAATTGGGGACAGGGCCGGGGAGCTGTTTTTT.

The V and J genes are TRBV7-2 and TRBJ2-1; 10 positions match TRBD1. CDR3 length: 15 residues. The trim removed 5 bases at V and 7 bases at J, leaving 8 bases unmatched. Germline CDR1 SGHTA, CDR2 FQGNSA. CDR3 DNA sequence: TGTGCCAGCAGCCTCGGGACAGGGGACCTTAATGAGCAGTTCTTC. It codes for CASSLGTGDLNEQFF.

The chain is built from TRBV6-5 and TRBJ1-5, with TRBD1 matching over 7 bases. Trimming removed 5 bases from V and 5 bases from J; junction bases left unmatched: 6. Germline V gene sequence: CDR1 MNHEY, CDR2 SVGAGI. This CDR3 comprises 14 residues. CDR3 in DNA: TGTGCCAGCAGTCGACAGGGCGGCGATCAGCCCCAGCATTTT. Protein sequence: CASSRQGGDQPQHF.

V usage is TRBV30 and J usage is TRBJ1-2, with 7 bases aligning to TRBD1. Germline CDR1 GTSNPN, CDR2 SVGIG (reference sequence). CDR3 length: 15 residues. The trim removed 4 bases at V and 4 bases at J, leaving 12 bases unmatched. CDR3 in DNA: TGTGCCTGGACAGGGACAGTCTTGTCGGGCTATGGCTACACCTTC. It yields the protein CAWTGTVLSGYGYTF.

This clone was detected once. This chain connects TRBV9 to TRBJ1-4; no clear D gene. Germline V CDR1 and CDR2: SGDLS, YYNGEE. The CDR3 extends over 12 amino acids. V dropped 5 bases and J dropped 9 bases, with 11 bases sitting between them. This chain's CDR3 is CASSAEGKKLFF. For the CDR3, the DNA is TGTGCCAGCAGTGCGGAGGGAAAAAAACTGTTTTTT.

This rearrangement joins TRBV6-5 to TRBJ2-3; TRBD2 aligns across 8 bases. The V segment lost 2 bases and the J segment 2 bases; nucleotides outside the gene matches: 3. The germline CDR1 and CDR2 sequences are MNHEY and SVGAGI. This CDR3 spans 15 amino acids. CDR3 sequence (DNA): TGTGCCAGCAGTTACACGGGAGGGCTCACAGATACGCAGTATTTT. Protein sequence: CASSYTGGLTDTQYF.